The clone carrying this T cell receptor (beta chain) has just one count. What it binds is not known. This specimen belongs to a study of cytomegalovirus exposure and HLA in healthy donors. Looking at the study overall: Early on, a data release was issued that held 80 million or so unique TCRs from HLA-typed donors.

The study, taken as a whole, reports: Later analysis reportedly placed an Asian-associated ancestry cluster below the roughly 680-donor mean in N-insertions. V- and J-gene trimming of TCR beta was linked (in a later analysis) to a missense DCLRE1C variant. Later analysis suggested links between common viral pathogens and several top significant clusters.

CDR3 length: 15 residues. V lost 3 bases and J lost 5, with 16 bases in between. The germline CDR1 and CDR2 sequences are LNHDA and SQIVND (reference sequence). With 60 Vbeta and 13 Jbeta primers, the PCR was carried out. This table comes from immunoSEQ multiplex PCR, and its TCRdb copy is limited to in-frame clones, with some not included. The table shows approximately 100,000 clones, with 50% to 70% occurring only once. V and J are TRBV19 and TRBJ2-5; a weak D match, TRBD1 (5 bases). Sample: PBMCs. The source is a man aged 30 to 39 in good health and CMV-seropositive. The CDR3 DNA sequence: TGTGCCAGTAGTATTTTAACAGGTCCCTGGGAGACCCAGTACTTC. Its translation: CASSILTGPWETQYF.